This T cell receptor (beta chain) appears in the sequencing data of a study of memory CD4+ T cells and cytomegalovirus serostatus. Notes on the study in general: CMV serostatus prediction reached median AUC roughly 0.95, or 0.91 with US-trained model. Each of 65 to 75 CMV-associated TCRbeta sequences occurred in one to five individuals.

The sort gate was single viable CD3+CD4+CD8-CD45RO+ cells for memory CD4+ T cells. Authors' analysis steps: Out-of-frame sequences were removed, leaving 2 million to 2.5 million distinct TCRbeta sequences. Data came from immunoSEQ multiplex PCR; TCRdb stores just in-frame clones and leaves some out. The DNA was the basis for D and trimming; V, J and clone size are from that table. The data contain 45,000 to 60,000 clones, just under 80% of them singletons. As for this clone: Its antigen is still unknown.

CDR1 is SGHRS, CDR2 YFSETQ, per germline. V gave up 7 bases and J gave up 4 bases; unmatched junction bases: 10. CDR3 length: 16 amino acids. The sample was memory CD4+ T cells from blood. The chain has TRBV5-1 and TRBJ2-1; TRBD2 matches 11 bases. This clonotype originated in an adult in good health and CMV-seronegative. The CDR3 is CASSLAGVVRYNEQFF. The CDR3 region has the DNA TGCGCCAGCTCACTAGCGGGAGTGGTCCGGTACAATGAGCAGTTCTTC.